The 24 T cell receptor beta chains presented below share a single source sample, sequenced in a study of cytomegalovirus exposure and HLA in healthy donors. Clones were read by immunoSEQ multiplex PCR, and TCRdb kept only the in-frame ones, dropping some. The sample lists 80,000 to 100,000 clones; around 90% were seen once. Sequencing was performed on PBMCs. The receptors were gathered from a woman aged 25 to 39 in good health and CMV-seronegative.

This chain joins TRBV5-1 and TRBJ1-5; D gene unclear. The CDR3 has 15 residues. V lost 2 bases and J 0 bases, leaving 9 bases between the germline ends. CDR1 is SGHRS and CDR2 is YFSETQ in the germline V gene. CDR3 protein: CASSFIPDSNQPQHF. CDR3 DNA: TGCGCCAGCAGCTTCATCCCAGATAGCAATCAGCCCCAGCATTTT.

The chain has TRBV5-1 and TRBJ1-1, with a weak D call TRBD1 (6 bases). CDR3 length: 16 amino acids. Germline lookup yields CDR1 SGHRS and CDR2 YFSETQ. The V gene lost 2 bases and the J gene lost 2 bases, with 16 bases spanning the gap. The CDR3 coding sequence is TGCGCCAGCAGCTTCGGGGGGGCGCGGAGTAACACTGAAGCTTTCTTT. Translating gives CASSFGGARSNTEAFF.

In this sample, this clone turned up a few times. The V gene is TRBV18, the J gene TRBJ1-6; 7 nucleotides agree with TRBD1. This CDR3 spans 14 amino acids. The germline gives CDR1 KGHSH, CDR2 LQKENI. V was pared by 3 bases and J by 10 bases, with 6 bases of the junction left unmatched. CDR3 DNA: TGTGCCAGCTCACCCACAGGGGAAGAATCACCCCTCCACTTT. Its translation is CASSPTGEESPLHF.

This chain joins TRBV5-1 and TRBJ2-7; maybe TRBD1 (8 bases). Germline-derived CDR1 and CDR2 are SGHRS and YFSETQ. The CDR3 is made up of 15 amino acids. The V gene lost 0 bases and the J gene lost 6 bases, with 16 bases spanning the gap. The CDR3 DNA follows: TGCGCCAGCAGCTTGGCAGGGACAGGCGGGGGCGAGCAGTACTTC. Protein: CASSLAGTGGGEQYF.

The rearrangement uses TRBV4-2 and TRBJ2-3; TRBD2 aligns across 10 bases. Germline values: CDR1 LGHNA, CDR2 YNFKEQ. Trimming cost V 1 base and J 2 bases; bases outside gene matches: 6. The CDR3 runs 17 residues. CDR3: CASSQGDSGGLTDTQYF. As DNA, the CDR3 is TGTGCCAGCAGCCAAGGGGATAGCGGGGGGCTCACAGATACGCAGTATTTT.

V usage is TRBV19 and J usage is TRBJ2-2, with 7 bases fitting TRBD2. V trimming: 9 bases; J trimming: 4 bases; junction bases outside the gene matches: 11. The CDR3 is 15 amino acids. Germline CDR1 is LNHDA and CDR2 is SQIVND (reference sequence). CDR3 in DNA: TGTGCCAGCCGTTTGGGGGGGGGACCCACCGGGGAGCTGTTTTTT. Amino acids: CASRLGGGPTGELFF.

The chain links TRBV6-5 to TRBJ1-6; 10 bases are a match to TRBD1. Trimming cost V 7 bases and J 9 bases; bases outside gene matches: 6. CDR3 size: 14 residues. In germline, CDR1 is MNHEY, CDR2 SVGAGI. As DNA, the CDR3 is TGTGCCAGCACCCGACAGGGGGCAGGTTCACCCCTCCACTTT. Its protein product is CASTRQGAGSPLHF.

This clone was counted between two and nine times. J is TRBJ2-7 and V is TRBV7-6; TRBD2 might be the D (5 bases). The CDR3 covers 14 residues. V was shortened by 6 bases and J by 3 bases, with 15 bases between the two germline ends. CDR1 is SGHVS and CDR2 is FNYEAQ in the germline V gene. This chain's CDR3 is CASSSAGEGYEQYF. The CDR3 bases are TGTGCCAGCAGTTCGGCCGGGGAAGGCTACGAGCAGTACTTC.

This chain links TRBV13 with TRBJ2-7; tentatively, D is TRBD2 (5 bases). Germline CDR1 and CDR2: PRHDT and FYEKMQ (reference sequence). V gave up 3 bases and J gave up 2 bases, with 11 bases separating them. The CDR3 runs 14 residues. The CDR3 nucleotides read TGTGCCAGCAGCTTTTTCGGGGAAGCCTACGAGCAGTACTTC. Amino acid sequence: CASSFFGEAYEQYF.

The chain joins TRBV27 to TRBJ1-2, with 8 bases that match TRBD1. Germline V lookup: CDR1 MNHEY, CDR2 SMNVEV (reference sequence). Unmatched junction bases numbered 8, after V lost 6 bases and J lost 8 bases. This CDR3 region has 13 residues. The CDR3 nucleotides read TGTGCCAGCAGCCTAAGGACAGGGCGAGGCTACACCTTC. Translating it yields CASSLRTGRGYTF.

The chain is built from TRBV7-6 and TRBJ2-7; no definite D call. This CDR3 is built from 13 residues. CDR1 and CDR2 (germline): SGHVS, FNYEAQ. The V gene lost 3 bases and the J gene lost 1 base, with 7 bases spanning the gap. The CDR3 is CASSFFSSYEQYF. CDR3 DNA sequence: TGTGCCAGCAGCTTTTTTTCATCCTACGAGCAGTACTTC.

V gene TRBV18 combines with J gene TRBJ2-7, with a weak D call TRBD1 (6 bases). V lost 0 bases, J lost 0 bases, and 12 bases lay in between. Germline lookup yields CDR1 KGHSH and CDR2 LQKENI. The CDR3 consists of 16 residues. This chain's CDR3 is CASSPPLTGPSYEQYF. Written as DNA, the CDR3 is TGTGCCAGCTCACCACCCTTGACAGGACCCTCCTACGAGCAGTACTTC.

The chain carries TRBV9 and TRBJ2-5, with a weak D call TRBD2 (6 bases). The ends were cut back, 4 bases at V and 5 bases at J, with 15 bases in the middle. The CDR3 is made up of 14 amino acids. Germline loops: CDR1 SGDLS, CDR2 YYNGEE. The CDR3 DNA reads TGTGCCAGCAGCCCTTACCTAGGGAGGGAGACCCAGTACTTC. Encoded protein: CASSPYLGRETQYF. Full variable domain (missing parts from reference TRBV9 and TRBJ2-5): DSGVTQTPKHLITATGQRVTLRCSPRSGDLSVYWYQQSLDQGLQFLIQYYNGEERAKGNILERFSAQQFPDLHSELNLSSLELGDSALYFCASSPYLGRETQYFGPGTRLLVL.

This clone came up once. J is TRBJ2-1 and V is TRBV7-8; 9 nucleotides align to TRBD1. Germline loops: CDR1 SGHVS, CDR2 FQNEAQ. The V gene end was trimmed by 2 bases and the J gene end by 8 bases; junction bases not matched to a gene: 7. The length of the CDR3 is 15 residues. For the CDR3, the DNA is TGTGCCAGCAGCTTACGGGACAGGGCCTCGGATGAGCAGTTCTTC. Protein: CASSLRDRASDEQFF.

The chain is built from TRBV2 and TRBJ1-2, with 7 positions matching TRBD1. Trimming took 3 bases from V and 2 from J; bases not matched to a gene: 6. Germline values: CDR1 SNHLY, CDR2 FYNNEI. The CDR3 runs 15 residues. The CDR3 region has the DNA TGTGCCAGCAGTGACGGGACAGCTATAAACTATGGCTACACCTTC. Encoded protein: CASSDGTAINYGYTF.

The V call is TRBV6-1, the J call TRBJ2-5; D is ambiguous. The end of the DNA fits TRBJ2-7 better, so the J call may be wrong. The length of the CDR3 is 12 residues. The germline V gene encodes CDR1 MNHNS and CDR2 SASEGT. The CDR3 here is CASSETGYEQYF. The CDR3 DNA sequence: TGTGCCAGCAGTGAGACCGGGTACGAGCAGTACTTC.

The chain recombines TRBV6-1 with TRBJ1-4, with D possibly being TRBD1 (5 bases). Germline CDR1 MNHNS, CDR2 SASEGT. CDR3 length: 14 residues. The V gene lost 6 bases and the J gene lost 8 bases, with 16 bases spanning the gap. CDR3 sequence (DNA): TGTGCCAGCAGGCCCTTGTGGGGGGACGAAAAACTGTTTTTT. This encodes CASRPLWGDEKLFF.

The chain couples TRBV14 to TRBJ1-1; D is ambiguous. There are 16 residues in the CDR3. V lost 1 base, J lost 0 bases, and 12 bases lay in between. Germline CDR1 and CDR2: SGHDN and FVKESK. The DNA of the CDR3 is TGTGCCAGCAGCCAAGTGGCCGGGTTAATGAACACTGAAGCTTTCTTT. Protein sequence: CASSQVAGLMNTEAFF.

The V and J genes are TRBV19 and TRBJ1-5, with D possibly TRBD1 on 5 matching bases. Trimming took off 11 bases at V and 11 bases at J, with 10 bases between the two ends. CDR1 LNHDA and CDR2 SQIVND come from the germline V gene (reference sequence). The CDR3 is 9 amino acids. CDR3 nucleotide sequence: TGTGCCGCAGGGTTGGCCCAGCATTTT. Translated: CAAGLAQHF.

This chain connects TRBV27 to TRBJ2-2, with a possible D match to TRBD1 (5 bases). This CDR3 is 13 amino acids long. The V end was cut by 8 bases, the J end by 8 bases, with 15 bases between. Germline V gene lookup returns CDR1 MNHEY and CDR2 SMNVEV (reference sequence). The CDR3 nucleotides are TGTGCCAGCTCCTCATCCAGGGCGGGGGAGCTGTTTTTT. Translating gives CASSSSRAGELFF.

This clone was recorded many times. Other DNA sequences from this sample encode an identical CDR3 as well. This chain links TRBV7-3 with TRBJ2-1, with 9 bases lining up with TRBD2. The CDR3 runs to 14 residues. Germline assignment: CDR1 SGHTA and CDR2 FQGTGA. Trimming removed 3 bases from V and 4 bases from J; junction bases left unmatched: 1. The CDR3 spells CASSLAGGYNEQFF. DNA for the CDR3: TGTGCCAGCAGCTTGGCGGGAGGGTACAATGAGCAGTTCTTC.

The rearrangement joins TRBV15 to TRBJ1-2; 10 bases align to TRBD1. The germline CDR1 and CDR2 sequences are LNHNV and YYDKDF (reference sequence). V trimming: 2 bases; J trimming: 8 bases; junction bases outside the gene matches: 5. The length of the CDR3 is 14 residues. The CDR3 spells CATSRPGQGGGYTF. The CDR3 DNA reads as TGTGCCACCAGCAGACCCGGACAGGGGGGGGGCTACACCTTC.

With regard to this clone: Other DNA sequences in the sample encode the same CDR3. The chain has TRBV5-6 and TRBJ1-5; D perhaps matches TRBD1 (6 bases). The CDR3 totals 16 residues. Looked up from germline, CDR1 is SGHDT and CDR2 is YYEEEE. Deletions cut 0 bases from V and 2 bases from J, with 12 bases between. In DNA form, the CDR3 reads TGTGCCAGCAGCTTGGGGCCAGGGGTTGGCAATCAGCCCCAGCATTTT. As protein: CASSLGPGVGNQPQHF.

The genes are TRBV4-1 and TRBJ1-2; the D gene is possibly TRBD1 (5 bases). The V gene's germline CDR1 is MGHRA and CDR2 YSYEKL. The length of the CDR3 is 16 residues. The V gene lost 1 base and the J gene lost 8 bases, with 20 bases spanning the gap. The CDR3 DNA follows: TGCGCCAGCAGCCAAGGTGGCCTGGCGGGGGGGGGAGGCTACACCTTC. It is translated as CASSQGGLAGGGGYTF.